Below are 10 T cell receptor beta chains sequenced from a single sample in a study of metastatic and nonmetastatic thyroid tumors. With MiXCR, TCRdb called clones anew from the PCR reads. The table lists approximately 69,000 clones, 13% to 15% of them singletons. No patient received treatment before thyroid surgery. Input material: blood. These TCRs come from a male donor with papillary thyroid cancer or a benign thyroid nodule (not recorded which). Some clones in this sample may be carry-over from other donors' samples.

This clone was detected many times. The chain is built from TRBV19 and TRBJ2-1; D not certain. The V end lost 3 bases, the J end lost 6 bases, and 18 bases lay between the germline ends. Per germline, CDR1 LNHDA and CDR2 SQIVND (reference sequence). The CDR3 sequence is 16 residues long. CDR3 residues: CASSMGFSKIANEQFF. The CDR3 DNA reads TGTGCCAGTAGTATGGGTTTTTCCAAGATTGCCAATGAGCAGTTCTTC. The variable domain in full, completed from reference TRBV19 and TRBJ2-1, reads DGGITQSPKYLFRKEGQNVTLSCEQNLNHDAMYWYRQDPGQGLRLIYYSQIVNDFQKGDIAEGYSVSREKKESFPLTVTSAQKNPTAFYLCASSMGFSKIANEQFFGPGTRLTVL.

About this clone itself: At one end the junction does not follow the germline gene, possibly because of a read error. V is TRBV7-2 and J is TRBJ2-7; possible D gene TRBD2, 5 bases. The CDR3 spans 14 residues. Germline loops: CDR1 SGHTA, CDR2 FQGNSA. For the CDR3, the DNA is TGCGCCAGCAGCTTAGTGGGAGCCTCCTACGAGCAGTACTTC. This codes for CASSLVGASYEQYF.

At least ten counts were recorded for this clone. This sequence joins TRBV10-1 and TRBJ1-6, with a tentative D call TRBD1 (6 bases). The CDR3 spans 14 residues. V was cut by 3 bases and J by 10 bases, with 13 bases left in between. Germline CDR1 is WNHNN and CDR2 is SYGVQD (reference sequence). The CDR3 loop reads CASSDRGRVSPLHF. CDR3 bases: TGCGCCAGCAGTGACCGGGGGCGCGTATCACCCCTCCACTTT.

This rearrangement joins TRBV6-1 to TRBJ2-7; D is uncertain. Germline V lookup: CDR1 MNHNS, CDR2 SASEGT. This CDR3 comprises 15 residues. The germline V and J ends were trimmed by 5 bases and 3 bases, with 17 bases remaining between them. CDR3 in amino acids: CASSPPARLLYEQYF. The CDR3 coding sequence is TGTGCCAGCAGTCCCCCAGCCAGGCTCCTCTACGAGCAGTACTTC.

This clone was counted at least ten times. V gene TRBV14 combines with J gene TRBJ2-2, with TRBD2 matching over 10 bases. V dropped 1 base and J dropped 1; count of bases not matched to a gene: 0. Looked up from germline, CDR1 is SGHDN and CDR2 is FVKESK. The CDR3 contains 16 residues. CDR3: CASSQVAGGNTGELFF. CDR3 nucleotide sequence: TGTGCCAGCAGCCAAGTAGCGGGAGGGAACACCGGGGAGCTGTTTTTT.

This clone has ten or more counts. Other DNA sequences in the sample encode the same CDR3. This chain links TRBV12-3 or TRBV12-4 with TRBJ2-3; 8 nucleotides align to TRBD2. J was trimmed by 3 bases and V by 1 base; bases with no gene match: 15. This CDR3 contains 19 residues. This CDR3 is CASSLGGSGLPSGTDTQYF. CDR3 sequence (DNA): TGTGCCAGCAGTTTAGGGGGGAGCGGGTTACCTAGCGGGACAGATACGCAGTATTTT.

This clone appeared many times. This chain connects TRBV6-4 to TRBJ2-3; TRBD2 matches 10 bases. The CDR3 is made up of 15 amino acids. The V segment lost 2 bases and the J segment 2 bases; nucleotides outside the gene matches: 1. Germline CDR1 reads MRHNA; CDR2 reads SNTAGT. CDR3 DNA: TGTGCCAGCAGTGACAGCGGGAGGGCCACAGATACGCAGTATTTT. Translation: CASSDSGRATDTQYF.

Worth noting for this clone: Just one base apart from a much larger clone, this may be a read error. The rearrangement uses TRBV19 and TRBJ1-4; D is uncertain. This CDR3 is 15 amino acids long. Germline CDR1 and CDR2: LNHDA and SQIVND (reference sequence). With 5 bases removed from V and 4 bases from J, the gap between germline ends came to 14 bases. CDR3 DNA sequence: TGTGCCAGTAGTCTATCCCGGACCGTTAATGAAAAACTGTTTTTT. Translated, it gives CASSLSRTVNEKLFF. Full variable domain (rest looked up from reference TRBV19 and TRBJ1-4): DGGITQSPKYLFRKEGQNVTLSCEQNLNHDAMYWYRQDPGQGLRLIYYSQIVNDFQKGDIAEGYSVSREKKESFPLTVTSAQKNPTAFYLCASSLSRTVNEKLFFGSGTQLSVL.

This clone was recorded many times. In DNA form, the CDR3 reads TGCAGTGCTAGGACCGCCGGGGTTCGTGTTTCCTACGAGCAGTACGTC. Translation gives CSARTAGVRVSYEQYV. The chain combines TRBV20-1 with TRBJ2-7; tentatively, D is TRBD2 (5 bases). Germline CDR1 is DFQATT and CDR2 is SNEGSKA (reference sequence). Trimming removed 3 bases from V and 1 base from J, with 19 bases in between. This CDR3 comprises 16 residues.

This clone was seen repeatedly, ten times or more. CDR3 DNA: TGTGCCAGCAGCTTGACAGGGACGAACACTGAAGCTTTCTTT. Amino acids: CASSLTGTNTEAFF. V is TRBV7-9 and J is TRBJ1-1; 7 bases are a match to TRBD1. The germline V gene has CDR1 SEHNR and CDR2 FQNEAQ (reference sequence). This CDR3 comprises 14 residues. V lost 3 bases to trimming and J lost 1 base; unmatched junction nucleotides: 2.